Shown below are 22 T cell receptor beta chains from a single sample sequenced in a study of identical twins (dated by TCRdb to 2016 to 2017). Libraries were made using 5' RACE. The sequencer listed for this sample is Illumina HiSeq 2000. Clones were called with MiXCR by TCRdb after fastp trimmed the public reads at Q25, and only in-frame beta chains were retained. Under each unique CDR3 protein, matching rows form one entry showing the most common genes and DNA. This sample holds 410,000 or so distinct CDR3 sequences; around 20% were observed only once. Jointly, the top ten make up 9% to 15% of the sample. The sample comprised naive T cells sorted from blood. Per the publication, the cell subset or site label means: cells isolated with a human naive T-cell isolation kit. Every receptor here comes from a man in his fifties or sixties in good health.

This clonotype was detected many times. The chain employs TRBV27 and TRBJ2-7; no reliable D call. The V end was cut by 6 bases, the J end by 4 bases, with 13 bases between. There are 13 residues in the CDR3. Germline V gene data show CDR1 as MNHEY and CDR2 as SMNVEV (reference sequence). The CDR3 loop reads CASSLTEGYEQYF. CDR3 nucleotide sequence: TGTGCCAGCAGCCTCACGGAAGGTTACGAGCAGTACTTC.

This clonotype showed up many times. CDR3 DNA: TGTGCCACCAGTGGGACAGGACGCACCGGGGAGCTGTTTTTT. Encoded protein: CATSGTGRTGELFF. The chain combines TRBV24-1 with TRBJ2-2; 7 nucleotides line up with TRBD1. Trimming cost V 5 bases and J 4 bases; bases outside gene matches: 3. CDR3 length equals 14 residues. Looked up from germline, CDR1 is KGHDR and CDR2 is SFDVKD.

The chain links TRBV6-2 or TRBV6-3 to TRBJ2-5, with D perhaps being TRBD1 or TRBD2 (5 bases each). Germline CDR1 reads MNHEY; CDR2 reads SVGEGT. Between the trimmed V and J ends, which lost 0 bases and 3 bases, there was a span of 14 bases. This CDR3 comprises 16 residues. The CDR3 is CASSYSMGPGEETQYF. The CDR3 nucleotides are TGTGCCAGCAGTTACTCGATGGGACCTGGGGAAGAGACCCAGTACTTC.

This clonotype came up a few times. The chain couples TRBV5-1 to TRBJ2-1; D tentatively reads TRBD1 or TRBD2 (5 bases each). The CDR3 totals 15 residues. The germline V and J ends were trimmed by 0 bases and 5 bases, with 12 bases remaining between them. Germline-derived CDR1 and CDR2 are SGHRS and YFSETQ. The CDR3 is CASSLGGGKDNEQFF. The CDR3 nucleotides read TGCGCCAGCAGCTTGGGTGGGGGTAAGGACAATGAGCAGTTCTTC. Full variable domain (missing parts from reference TRBV5-1 and TRBJ2-1): KAGVTQTPRYLIKTRGQQVTLSCSPISGHRSVSWYQQTPGQGLQFLFEYFSETQRNKGNFPGRFSGRQFSNSRSEMNVSTLELGDSALYLCASSLGGGKDNEQFFGPGTRLTVL.

This clonotype was counted once. The chain recombines TRBV2 with TRBJ2-7; D gene uncertain. CDR3 length: 15 amino acids. Between the trimmed V and J ends, which lost 0 bases and 3 bases, there was a span of 12 bases. Germline V lookup: CDR1 SNHLY, CDR2 FYNNEI. The CDR3 bases are TGTGCCAGCAGTGAAGCCTACCTCCAACTCTACGAGCAGTACTTC. It is translated as CASSEAYLQLYEQYF.

This clonotype was seen more than once but under ten times. The chain joins TRBV12-3 or TRBV12-4 to TRBJ1-1; D might be TRBD1 (6 bases). Trimming pared 2 bases from V and 1 base from J, leaving 11 bases between. The CDR3 is 15 amino acids. The CDR3 DNA reads TGTGCCAGCAGTTTAACACACAGGGCGAACACTGAAGCTTTCTTT. Its translation: CASSLTHRANTEAFF.

This clonotype was seen only a few times. The chain employs TRBV9 and TRBJ2-5, with D possibly matching TRBD2 (5 bases). From germline, CDR1 is SGDLS and CDR2 YYNGEE. V gave up 0 bases and J gave up 5 bases, with 11 bases separating them. The CDR3 has 14 residues. CDR3 in DNA: TGTGCCAGCAGCGTAGGAGGAGGAGCGGAGACCCAGTACTTC. Encoded protein: CASSVGGGAETQYF.

This clonotype was observed at least ten times. The chain carries TRBV24-1 and TRBJ2-5; TRBD1 or TRBD2 may be the D gene (5 bases each). CDR3 length: 16 amino acids. V was shortened by 1 base and J by 5 bases, with 16 bases between the two germline ends. CDR1 is KGHDR, CDR2 SFDVKD, per germline. The CDR3 region has the DNA TGTGCCACCAGTGATTTCGAGAGGGGCAATAGGGAGACCCAGTACTTC. This encodes CATSDFERGNRETQYF.

This chain links TRBV28 with TRBJ2-3; TRBD2 matches at 12 bases. V lost 6 bases and J lost 5; bases outside the gene matches: 12. This CDR3 spans 17 amino acids. Germline CDR1 MDHEN, CDR2 SYDVKM. CDR3 residues: CASSRKTSGGARDTQYF. CDR3 in DNA: TGTGCCAGCAGCCGAAAGACTAGCGGGGGAGCAAGAGATACGCAGTATTTT.

This clonotype has a handful of counts. V is TRBV6-5 and J is TRBJ2-3; no firm D call. CDR3 length: 13 residues. Germline CDR1 MNHEY, CDR2 SVGAGI. Trimming took off 2 bases at V and 4 bases at J, with 7 bases between the two ends. CDR3 bases: TGTGCCAGCAGTTACGTTGGCCCAGATACGCAGTATTTT. It specifies CASSYVGPDTQYF.

There are a few counts of this clonotype. The chain joins TRBV7-2 to TRBJ2-2, with 8 positions matching TRBD1. The trim removed 1 base at V and 3 bases at J, leaving 1 base unmatched. Per germline, CDR1 SGHTA and CDR2 FQGNSA. This CDR3 region has 15 residues. This chain's CDR3 is CASSLGTGYTGELFF. The CDR3 coding sequence is TGTGCCAGCAGCTTAGGGACAGGGTACACCGGGGAGCTGTTTTTT. The full variable domain, with the rest looked up from reference TRBV7-2 and TRBJ2-2, is GAGVSQSPSNKVTEKGKDVELRCDPISGHTALYWYRQSLGQGLEFLIYFQGNSAPDKSGLPSDRFSAERTGGSVSTLTIQRTQQEDSAVYLCASSLGTGYTGELFFGEGSRLTVL.

The V call is TRBV18, the J call TRBJ2-7; 9 bases align to TRBD1. Trimming took 1 base from V and 3 from J; bases not matched to a gene: 10. CDR3 length: 17 residues. From germline, CDR1 is KGHSH and CDR2 LQKENI. CDR3 residues: CASSPQRLTGGGYEQYF. The CDR3 region has the DNA TGTGCCAGCTCACCACAAAGATTGACAGGGGGTGGCTACGAGCAGTACTTC. The whole variable domain, filled in from reference TRBV18 and TRBJ2-7, reads NAGVMQNPRHLVRRRGQEARLRCSPMKGHSHVYWYRQLPEEGLKFMVYLQKENIIDESGMPKERFSAEFPKEGPSILRIQQVVRGDSAAYFCASSPQRLTGGGYEQYFGPGTRLTVT.

At least ten counts were recorded for this clonotype. The gene calls are TRBV5-1 and TRBJ2-5; maybe TRBD2 (6 bases). Per the germline V gene, CDR1 is SGHRS and CDR2 is YFSETQ. Trimming took off 4 bases at V and 2 bases at J, with 12 bases between the two ends. The CDR3 consists of 14 residues. In DNA form, the CDR3 reads TGCGCCAGCAGCCACGGGACTTTACAAGAGACCCAGTACTTC. Translating it yields CASSHGTLQETQYF.

This clonotype was recorded at least ten times. The chain combines TRBV20-1 with TRBJ2-2; TRBD1 agrees at 9 bases. The CDR3 is made up of 16 amino acids. The V gene end was trimmed by 1 base and the J gene end by 4 bases; junction bases not matched to a gene: 7. Germline lookup yields CDR1 DFQATT and CDR2 SNEGSKA (reference sequence). The CDR3 nucleotides read TGCAGTGCTAGAGCCCCGGGACAGGGAGTCACCGGGGAGCTGTTTTTT. It is translated as CSARAPGQGVTGELFF.

The V and J genes are TRBV28 and TRBJ1-2; D is unresolved. V was cut by 6 bases and J by 2 bases, with 16 bases left in between. CDR1 and CDR2 from the germline V gene are MDHEN and SYDVKM. The CDR3 runs to 15 residues. CDR3 protein: CASSFGPSMNYGYTF. CDR3 sequence (DNA): TGTGCCAGCAGCTTCGGACCGAGCATGAACTATGGCTACACCTTC.

The chain links TRBV6-5 to TRBJ2-2; D is uncertain. Per germline, CDR1 MNHEY and CDR2 SVGAGI. Trimming removed 0 bases from V and 7 bases from J, with 21 bases in between. The CDR3 is made up of 18 amino acids. The CDR3 nucleotides are TGTGCCAGCAGTTACTCGATATTAGCAGTAGGAGTGATCGGGGAGCTGTTTTTT. Protein sequence: CASSYSILAVGVIGELFF.

This clonotype was seen at least ten times. V is TRBV11-2 and J is TRBJ2-5, with 10 bases aligning to TRBD2. The CDR3 length is 21 residues. Germline V lookup: CDR1 SGHAT, CDR2 FQNNGV. The junction had 18 bases not matched to a gene; V was cut back by 2 bases and J by 0 bases. The CDR3 region has the DNA TGTGCCAGCAGCTTACTTTTAGTTTGGGCTAGCGGGGGAGTTAACCAAGAGACCCAGTACTTC. Encoded protein: CASSLLLVWASGGVNQETQYF.

This sequence joins TRBV2 and TRBJ2-7; 7 nucleotides agree with TRBD2. Germline trimming cut 0 bases from V and 7 bases from J; bases unmatched to any gene: 15. The V gene's germline CDR1 is SNHLY and CDR2 FYNNEI. This CDR3 spans 17 amino acids. CDR3 coding DNA: TGTGCCAGCAGTGAAGCGCATAGGTCTAGCGGACCAGAGGAGCAGTACTTC. Translated, it gives CASSEAHRSSGPEEQYF.

This clonotype was seen many times. One end of the junction fails to match germline, which may point to a read error. The chain links TRBV6-2 or TRBV6-3 to TRBJ2-1, with D tentatively TRBD1 or TRBD2 (5 bases each). The CDR3 has 17 amino acids. CDR1 is MNHEY and CDR2 is SVGEGT in the germline V gene. The CDR3 reads CASRNFPGRSTYYEQFF. CDR3 in DNA: TGTGCCAGCAGAAATTTTCCGGGACGCTCAACCTACTATGAGCAGTTCTTC.

This clonotype appeared many times. The V gene is TRBV4-2, the J gene TRBJ2-3, with TRBD1 matching 9 bases. J gave up 4 bases and V 4 bases, and 3 bases lay outside the gene matches. In germline, CDR1 is LGHNA, CDR2 YNFKEQ. This CDR3 is 14 amino acids long. Here the CDR3 DNA reads TGTGCCAGCAGCCCCGGGACAGGGCCAGATACGCAGTATTTT. It specifies CASSPGTGPDTQYF.

This clonotype was counted at least ten times. This sequence joins TRBV11-1 and TRBJ2-2, with 8 bases that match TRBD2. CDR1 and CDR2 (germline): SGHAT, FQDESV (reference sequence). The junction had 23 bases not matched to a gene; V was cut back by 8 bases and J by 3 bases. The CDR3 is 20 residues long. The chain's CDR3 is CASGPYSGISPARDTGELFF. DNA for the CDR3: TGTGCCAGCGGCCCTTATAGCGGGATTTCTCCTGCTCGTGACACCGGGGAGCTGTTTTTT. The full variable domain, in which reference TRBV11-1 and TRBJ2-2 provide the parts outside the CDR3, is EAEVAQSPRYKITEKSQAVAFWCDPISGHATLYWYRQILGQGPELLVQFQDESVVDDSQLPKDRFSAERLKGVDSTLKIQPAELGDSAMYLCASGPYSGISPARDTGELFFGEGSRLTVL.

A few counts support this clonotype. The chain couples TRBV18 to TRBJ2-3; no reliable D call. Germline assignment: CDR1 KGHSH and CDR2 LQKENI. The germline V and J ends were trimmed by 0 bases and 1 base, with 5 bases remaining between them. This CDR3 contains 14 residues. CDR3 nucleotide sequence: TGTGCCAGCTCACCACCGTCAGGCACAGATACGCAGTATTTT. This encodes CASSPPSGTDTQYF.